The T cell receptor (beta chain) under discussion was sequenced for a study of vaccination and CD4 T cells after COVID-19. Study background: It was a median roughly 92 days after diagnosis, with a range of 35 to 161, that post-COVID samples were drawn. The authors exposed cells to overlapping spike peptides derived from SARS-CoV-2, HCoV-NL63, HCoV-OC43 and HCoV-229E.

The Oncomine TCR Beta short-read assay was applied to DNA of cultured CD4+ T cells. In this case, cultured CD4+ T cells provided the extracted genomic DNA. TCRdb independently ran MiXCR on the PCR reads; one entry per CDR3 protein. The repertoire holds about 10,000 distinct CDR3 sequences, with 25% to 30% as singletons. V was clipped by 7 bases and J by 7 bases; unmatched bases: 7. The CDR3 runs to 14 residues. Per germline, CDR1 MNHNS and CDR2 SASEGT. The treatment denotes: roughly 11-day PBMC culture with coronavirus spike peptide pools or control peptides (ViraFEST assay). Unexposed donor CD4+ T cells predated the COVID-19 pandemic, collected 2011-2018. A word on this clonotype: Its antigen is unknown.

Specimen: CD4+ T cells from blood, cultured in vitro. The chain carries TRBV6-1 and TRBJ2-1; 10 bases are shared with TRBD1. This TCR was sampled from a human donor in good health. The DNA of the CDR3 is TGTGCCAGCACCCGGGACAGGGGAGGGAATGAGCAGTTCTTC. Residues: CASTRDRGGNEQFF.